This TCR beta chain was captured in a study of blood T cell repertoires in COVID-19 (dated by TCRdb to 2020 to 2022). Background for the entire study: Samples covering the acute and convalescent phases of COVID-19 were provided by collaborators in the United States, Italy and Spain. Where available, HLA class I and class II types were obtained from metadata supplied by the sample provider rather than from assay-based typing. Samples were obtained from the ongoing ImmuneRACE study (first 160 participants) and from 1,254 subjects provided by 6 global collaborators. The material from the prospective study consisted of cDNA or gDNA derived from T cells, B-cell-depleted T cells, or PBMCs. A freely available public database, intended as a resource for researchers studying the immune response to SARS-CoV-2, is where the repertoires were released. Deeply sampled blood TCRbeta repertoires from subjects exposed to, actively infected with, or recovered from COVID-19 were included in the dataset. The sample metadata nearly always contained a de-identified subject ID, COVID-19 status, age in years and sex.

Study-level results and caveats: The quantity of clinical and demographic metadata differed by source and by participant and was supplied without curation.

The collaborating institutions used their own protocols to collect whole blood in K2EDTA tubes. For TCRbeta analysis, collaborators shipped samples as frozen whole blood, isolated PBMCs, or DNA extracted from either of those sample types. Comments on this clone: The antigen this receptor binds is unknown. There are no base qualities to consult, and no much larger clone falls within one base.

The immunoSEQ Assay, a bias-controlled multiplex PCR, was used to amplify TCRbeta CDR3 regions from genomic DNA. Per the source publication's procedure: Nucleated cell counts per sample were estimated from amplification of reference gene primers within the assay. Sequence reads were collapsed and filtered to measure the absolute abundance of every unique TCRbeta CDR3 rearrangement. For each sample, productive Simpson clonality was calculated as the square root of Simpson's diversity index across productive rearrangements. Entries here come from immuneACCESS through TCRdb and include only in-frame sequences with V and J called. Some clones fail to appear in such tables; in the studies checked, an unresolved V gene covers under half of the shortfall, and the cause of the remainder is unknown. The V and J calls and clone size were taken over from that table, and D and trimming were inferred from the DNA. This sample lists tens of thousands of clones; roughly 90% were detected once. Roughly two fifths of the sample goes to the ten largest clones.

From a lookup of the germline V gene, CDR1 and CDR2 are SGHVS and FQNEAQ. After removal of 5 bases from V and 0 bases from J, the junction retains 6 bases not matched to a gene. The cysteine opens and the phenylalanine closes a CDR3 of 15 amino acids. Only the CDR3 portion is preserved as DNA: 45 bases, with reading frame beginning at the first base. The sample taken for sequencing was peripheral blood. The source is a man between 60 and 75 years old with active or convalescent COVID-19. This sequence uses TRBV7-8 and TRBJ1-1; 7 junctional bases match TRBD1. DNA sequence: TGTGCCAGCAGCCCCCAGGGACAGCTGAACACTGAAGCTTTCTTT. Its translation reads: CASSPQGQLNTEAFF.